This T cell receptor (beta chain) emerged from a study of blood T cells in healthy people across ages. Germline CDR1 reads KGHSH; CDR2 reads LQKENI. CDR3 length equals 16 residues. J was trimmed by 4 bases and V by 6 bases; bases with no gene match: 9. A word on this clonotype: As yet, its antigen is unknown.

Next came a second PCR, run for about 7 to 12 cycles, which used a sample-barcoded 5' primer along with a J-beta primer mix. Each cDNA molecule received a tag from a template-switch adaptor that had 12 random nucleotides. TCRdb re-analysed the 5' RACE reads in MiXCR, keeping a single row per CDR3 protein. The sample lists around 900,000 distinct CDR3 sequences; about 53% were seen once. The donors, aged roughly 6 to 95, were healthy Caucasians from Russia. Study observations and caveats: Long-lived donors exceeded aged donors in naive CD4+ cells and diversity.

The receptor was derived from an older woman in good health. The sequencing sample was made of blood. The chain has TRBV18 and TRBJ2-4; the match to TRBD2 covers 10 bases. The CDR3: CASSPGLAGEKNIQYF. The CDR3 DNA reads TGTGCCAGCTCCCCCGGGCTAGCGGGAGAAAAAAACATTCAGTACTTC.